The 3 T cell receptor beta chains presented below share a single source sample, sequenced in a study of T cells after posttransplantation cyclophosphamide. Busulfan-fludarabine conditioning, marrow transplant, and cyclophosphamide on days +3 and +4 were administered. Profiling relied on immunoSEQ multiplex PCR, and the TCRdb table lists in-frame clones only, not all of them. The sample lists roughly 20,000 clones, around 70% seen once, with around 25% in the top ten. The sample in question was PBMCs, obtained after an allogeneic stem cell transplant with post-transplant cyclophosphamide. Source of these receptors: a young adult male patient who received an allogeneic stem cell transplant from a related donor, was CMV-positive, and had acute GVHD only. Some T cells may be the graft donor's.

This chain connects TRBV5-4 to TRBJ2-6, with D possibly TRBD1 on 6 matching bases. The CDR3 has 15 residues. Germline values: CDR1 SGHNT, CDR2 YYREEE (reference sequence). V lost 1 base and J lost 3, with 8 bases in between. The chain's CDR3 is CASSLSGVGANVLTF. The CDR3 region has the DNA TGTGCCAGCAGCTTGTCAGGGGTTGGGGCCAACGTCCTGACTTTC.

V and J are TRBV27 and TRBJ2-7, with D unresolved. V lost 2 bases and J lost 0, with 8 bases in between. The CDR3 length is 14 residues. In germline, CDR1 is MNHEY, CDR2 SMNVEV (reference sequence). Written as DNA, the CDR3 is TGTGCCAGCAGTTTAAAACCCAGCTCCTACGAGCAGTACTTC. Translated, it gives CASSLKPSSYEQYF.

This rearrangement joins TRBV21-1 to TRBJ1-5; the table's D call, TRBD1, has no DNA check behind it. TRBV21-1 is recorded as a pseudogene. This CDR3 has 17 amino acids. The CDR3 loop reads CASSLPGGTHSNQPQHF. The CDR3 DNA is TGTGCCAGCAGCCTACCAGGTGGGACACATAGCAATCAGCCCCAGCATTTT.